The T cell receptor (beta chain) described here comes from a study of early T cells in non-severe SARS-CoV-2 infection (dated by TCRdb to the early 2020s). For context, the study as a whole: Because TCR sequencing relied on bulk RNA taken from unsorted whole blood, pairing of alpha and beta chains was not possible.

This clonotype was observed a few times. No cognate antigen has been identified for it. It has no much larger one-base neighbor in the sample; base qualities were not kept. Libraries were prepared through 5' RACE. Sequenced on a NextSeq 500. In the TCR library protocol, unique molecular identifiers were attached to individual cDNA molecules to correct for PCR bias and sequencing error. TCR alpha and beta chains were both sequenced, and the abundances of alpha and beta sequences in each sample were closely correlated with each other. Per the original workflow: Decombinator V4 was used to perform V gene, J gene and CDR3 annotation of TCR sequences. Expanded TCRs were defined as changing significantly between any two time points under a Poisson model with p below 0.0001. Abundances of TCRs were expressed as counts per million after normalisation to the total number of TCRs sequenced in each sample. TRAV1-2 paired with TRAJ12, TRAJ20 or TRAJ33 defined MAIT TCRs, while TRAV10 paired with TRAJ18 defined iNKT TCRs. VDJdb, accessed on 1 November 2021, was searched for TCRs annotated for CMV, EBV and SARS-CoV-2, and TCRs annotated for more than one antigen were excluded. TCRdb reran the public reads through fastp at Q25 and MiXCR, keeping productive beta chains. Rows are combined by CDR3 protein, so each entry shows the most common genes and DNA. The V and J calls here are based on TCRdb, not the publication. Across this sample there are tens of thousands of distinct CDR3 sequences, with less than 15% seen only once. The top ten clonotypes cover 15% to 20% of the sample.

Set within a cohort of healthcare workers in London, UK, this nested case-control study involved weekly PCR testing of nasopharyngeal swabs along with blood sampling. Healthcare workers were enrolled in the week of the UK lockdown, from 23 to 31 March 2020, and were followed every week for up to roughly 15 weeks. Results and caveats for the whole study, not just this receptor: Matching against VDJdb was skewed toward anti-spike CD8 responses, likely underestimated virus-specific expansions, and missed private and CD4 specificities.

CDR1 and CDR2 (SGHNT, YYREEE) derive from the germline V gene (reference sequence). Cut back by 7 bases and 3 bases, the V and J ends lie 12 bases apart. The CDR3 runs 13 amino acids, cysteine and phenylalanine included. The CDR3 DNA has 39 bases and is translated from base 1. The TCR comes from an adult who was a healthcare worker with PCR-confirmed SARS-CoV-2 infection or an uninfected control (not recorded which). Recombination joined TRBV5-4 with TRBJ2-3; the D gene cannot be named for sure. Sequencing was carried out using whole blood. The CDR3 is CASGPLVTDTQYF. The DNA reads as follows: TGTGCCAGCGGTCCGTTGGTTACAGATACGCAGTATTTT.